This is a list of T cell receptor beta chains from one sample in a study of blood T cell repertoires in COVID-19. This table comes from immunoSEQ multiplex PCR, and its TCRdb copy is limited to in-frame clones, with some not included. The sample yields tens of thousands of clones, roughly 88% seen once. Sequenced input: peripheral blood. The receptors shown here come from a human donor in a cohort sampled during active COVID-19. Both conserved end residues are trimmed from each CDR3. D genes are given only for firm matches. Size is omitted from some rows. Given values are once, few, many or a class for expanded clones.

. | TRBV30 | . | AWRDRPVTELF
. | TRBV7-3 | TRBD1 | ASSIVGGGNTEAF
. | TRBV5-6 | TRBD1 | ASSSGQGRYEQY
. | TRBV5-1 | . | ASSLRRGTEAF
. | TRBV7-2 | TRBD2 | ASSARLAGGADTQY
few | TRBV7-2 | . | ASSLMLYSNQPQH
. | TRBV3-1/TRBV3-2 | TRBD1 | ASKDQGGTEAF
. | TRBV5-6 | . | ASSATGYGYT
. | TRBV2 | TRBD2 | ASSDLAGNTDTQY
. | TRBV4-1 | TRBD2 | ASSQERRAGGSYEQY
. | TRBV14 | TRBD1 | ASSHLDRGYPEDTEAF
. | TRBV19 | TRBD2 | ASSIVKAGAGAKNIQY
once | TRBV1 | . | TSSQGLRTVSSYNEQF
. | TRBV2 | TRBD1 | ASSGTGGKGSPTY
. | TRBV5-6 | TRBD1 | ASSLTTGWDEKLF
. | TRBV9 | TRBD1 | ASSARDRDRGEAF
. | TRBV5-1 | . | ASSSTRGGYT
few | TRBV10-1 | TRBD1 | ASSDSGTGAEQY
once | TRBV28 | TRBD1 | ASSLSRDSNGYT
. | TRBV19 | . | ASSVGTLSSGNTIY
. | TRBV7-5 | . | ARRKESGATNEKLF
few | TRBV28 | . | ASSYRGPYEQY
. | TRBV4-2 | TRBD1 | ASSQRPIPGQSNEKLF
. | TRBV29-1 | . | SASWGDNSPLH
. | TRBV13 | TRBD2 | ASSSGRAWDTQY
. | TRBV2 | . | ASSDNSETQY
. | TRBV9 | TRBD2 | ASSVVSGGFNEQF